The present entry profiles one T cell receptor (beta chain) with its context. Indicated time point: pre-sensitization, week 0. Treatment noted: therapeutic diphenylcyclopropenone sensitization with weekly scalp DPC. MiXCR, applied by TCRdb to the RACE reads, yields one record per CDR3 protein. The sample lists around 380,000 distinct CDR3 sequences; roughly 6% were seen once. The data are from a study of human T cells and chemical hapten exposure. Trimming left V 8 bases short and J 4 bases short, with 18 bases between. The CDR3 is 15 amino acids. The V gene's germline CDR1 is KGHSH and CDR2 LQKENI. The rearrangement uses TRBV18 and TRBJ1-5, with D unclear. The sequencing here drew on whole blood, taken in connection with sensitization to the hapten diphenylcyclopropenone (DPC). The TCR sequence derives from a woman under 30 with alopecia areata. Some clones in this sample may be carry-over from other donors' samples. In DNA, the CDR3 is TGTGCCAGCGCAGTCGAGGGAATCGGTAATCAGCCCCAGCATTTT. Translating gives CASAVEGIGNQPQHF. Looking up the rest from reference TRBV18 and TRBJ1-5 gives the full variable domain: NAGVMQNPRHLVRRRGQEARLRCSPMKGHSHVYWYRQLPEEGLKFMVYLQKENIIDESGMPKERFSAEFPKEGPSILRIQQVVRGDSAAYFCASAVEGIGNQPQHFGDGTRLSIL.